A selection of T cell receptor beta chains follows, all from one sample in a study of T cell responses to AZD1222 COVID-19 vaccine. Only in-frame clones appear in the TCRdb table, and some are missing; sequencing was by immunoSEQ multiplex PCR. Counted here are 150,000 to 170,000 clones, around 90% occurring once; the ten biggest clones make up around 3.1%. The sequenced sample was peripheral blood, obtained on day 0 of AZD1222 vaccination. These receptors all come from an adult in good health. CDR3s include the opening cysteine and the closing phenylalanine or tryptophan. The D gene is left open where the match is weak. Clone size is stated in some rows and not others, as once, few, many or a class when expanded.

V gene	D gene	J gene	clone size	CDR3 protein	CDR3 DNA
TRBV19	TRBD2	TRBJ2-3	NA	CASRTSGFSTDTQYF	TGTGCCAGTAGGACTAGCGGGTTCAGCACAGATACGCAGTATTTT
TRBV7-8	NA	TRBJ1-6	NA	CASSLARSRSPLHF	TGTGCCAGCAGCTTAGCTAGGTCGAGGTCACCCCTCCACTTT
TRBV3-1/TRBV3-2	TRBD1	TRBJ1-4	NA	CASSQRQGRGKLFF	TGTGCCAGCAGCCAGCGACAGGGCCGTGGGAAACTGTTTTTT
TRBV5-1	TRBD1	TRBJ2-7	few	CASTRGQGSNEQYF	TGCGCCAGCACGAGGGGACAGGGGAGCAACGAGCAGTACTTC
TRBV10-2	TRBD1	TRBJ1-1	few	CASSDWDRPNSEAFF	TGCGCCAGCAGTGATTGGGACAGACCTAACTCTGAAGCTTTCTTT
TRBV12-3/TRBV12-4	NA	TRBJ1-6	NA	CASSLQGGSPLHF	TGTGCCAGCAGTTTACAGGGAGGGTCACCCCTCCACTTT
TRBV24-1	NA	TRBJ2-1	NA	CATSDPVGGHQSSYNEQFF	TGTGCCACCAGTGACCCGGTAGGGGGACATCAGAGCTCCTACAATGAGCAGTTCTTC
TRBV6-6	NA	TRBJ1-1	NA	CASSHGIEAFF	TGTGCCAGCAGCCACGGGATTGAAGCTTTCTTT
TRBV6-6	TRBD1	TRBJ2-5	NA	CASSWGGTGTQETQYF	TGTGCCAGCAGTTGGGGGGGGACAGGGACCCAGGAGACCCAGTACTTC
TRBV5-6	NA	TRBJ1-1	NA	CASSLAGGQGIEAFF	TGTGCCAGCAGCTTGGCCGGGGGGCAGGGGATTGAAGCTTTCTTT
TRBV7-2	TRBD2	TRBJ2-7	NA	CASSLGSAGAPYEQYF	TGTGCCAGCAGCTTAGGCTCAGCGGGAGCCCCCTACGAGCAGTACTTC
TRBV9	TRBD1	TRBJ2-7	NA	CASSAGSDRFYEQYF	TGTGCCAGCAGCGCCGGGTCGGACAGGTTCTACGAGCAGTACTTC
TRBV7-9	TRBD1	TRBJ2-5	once	CASTGTAQETQYF	TGTGCCAGCACCGGGACAGCACAAGAGACCCAGTACTTC
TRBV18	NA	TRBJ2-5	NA	CASSPEYGPQGTQYF	TGTGCCAGCTCACCGGAGTACGGTCCCCAGGGGACCCAGTACTTC
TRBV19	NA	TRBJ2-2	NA	CASSIAANTGELFF	TGTGCCAGTAGTATAGCAGCGAACACCGGGGAGCTGTTTTTT
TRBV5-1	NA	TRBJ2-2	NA	CASSLDNTNTGELFF	TGCGCCAGCAGCTTGGACAATACGAACACCGGGGAGCTGTTTTTT
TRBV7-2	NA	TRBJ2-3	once	CASSYVSTDTQYF	TGTGCCAGCAGCTATGTTAGCACAGATACGCAGTATTTT
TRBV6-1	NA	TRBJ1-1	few	CASSDWGSTEAFF	TGTGCCAGCAGTGATTGGGGCTCGACTGAAGCTTTCTTT
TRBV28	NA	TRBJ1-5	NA	CASNHAWNSNQPQHF	TGTGCCAGCAACCACGCGTGGAATAGCAATCAGCCCCAGCATTTT
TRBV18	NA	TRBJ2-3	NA	CASSPSTDTQYF	TGTGCCAGCTCACCTAGCACAGATACGCAGTATTTT
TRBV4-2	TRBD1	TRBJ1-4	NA	CASSQQQGAANEKLFF	TGTGCCAGCAGCCAGCAACAGGGGGCAGCTAATGAAAAACTGTTTTTT
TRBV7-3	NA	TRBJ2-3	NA	CASSLSGAPTDTQYF	TGTGCCAGCAGCTTAAGCGGGGCTCCCACAGATACGCAGTATTTT
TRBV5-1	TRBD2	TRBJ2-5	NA	CASSQRGLEYQETQYF	TGCGCCAGCAGTCAAAGGGGACTAGAGTACCAAGAGACCCAGTACTTC
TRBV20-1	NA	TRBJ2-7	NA	CSAREGREQYF	TGCAGTGCTAGAGAGGGGCGAGAGCAGTACTTC
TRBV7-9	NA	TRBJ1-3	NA	CASSSNSGGNTIYF	TGTGCCAGCAGCTCAAACTCCGGTGGAAACACCATATATTTT
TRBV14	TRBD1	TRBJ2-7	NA	CASSQTDRGGYEQYF	TGTGCCAGCAGCCAAACCGACAGGGGTGGCTACGAGCAGTACTTC
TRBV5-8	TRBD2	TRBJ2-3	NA	CASSLALAGASTDTQYF	TGTGCCAGCAGCTTGGCCCTAGCGGGGGCCTCCACAGATACGCAGTATTTT
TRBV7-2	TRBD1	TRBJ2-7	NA	CASSLYATGGSYEQYF	TGTGCCAGCAGCTTATATGCGACAGGGGGCTCCTACGAGCAGTACTTC
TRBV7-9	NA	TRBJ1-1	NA	CASSPERNTEAFF	TGTGCCAGCAGCCCCGAGAGGAACACTGAAGCTTTCTTT
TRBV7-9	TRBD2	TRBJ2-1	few	CASSLRGGRNEQFF	TGTGCCAGCAGCTTACGGGGGGGCCGTAATGAGCAGTTCTTC
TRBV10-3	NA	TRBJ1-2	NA	CAISESVPRASYGYTF	TGTGCCATCAGTGAGTCCGTCCCCCGGGCGTCCTATGGCTACACCTTC
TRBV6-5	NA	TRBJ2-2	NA	CASSPDTWNTGELFF	TGTGCCAGCAGCCCAGACACTTGGAACACCGGGGAGCTGTTTTTT
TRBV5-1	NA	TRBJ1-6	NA	CASSLEWTANSPLHF	TGCGCCAGCAGCTTGGAATGGACTGCGAATTCACCCCTCCACTTT
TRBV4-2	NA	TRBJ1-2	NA	CASSLYTGTTQGYGYTF	TGTGCCAGCAGCCTTTACACCGGGACAACCCAGGGGTATGGCTACACCTTC
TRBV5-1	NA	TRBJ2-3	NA	CASSLGLATDTQYF	TGCGCCAGCAGCTTGGGGTTAGCCACAGATACGCAGTATTTT
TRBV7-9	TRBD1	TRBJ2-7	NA	CASSFGTEISNYEQYF	TGTGCCAGCAGCTTCGGGACAGAGATTAGCAACTACGAGCAGTACTTC
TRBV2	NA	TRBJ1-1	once	CASNRDNTEAFF	TGTGCCAGCAACAGGGATAACACTGAAGCTTTCTTT